This TCR beta chain came from a study of Ad26.COV2.S vaccination and SARS-CoV-2 variants. In the study overall: Recipients of Ad26.COV2.S got it intramuscularly, once or twice 56 days apart.

Libraries were prepared by immunoSEQ multiplex PCR; TCRdb keeps only in-frame clonotypes and omits some of them. This table holds fewer than 500,000 clones, approximately 90% found once. Trimming shortened V by 0 bases and J by 10 bases, and 10 bases separated the two germline ends. The CDR3 runs to 14 residues. Looked up from germline, CDR1 is LNHNV and CDR2 is YYDKDF (reference sequence). Treatment of the sample: 15 to 20 received Ad26.COV2.S at low or high dose, single or two shots; about 5 received placebo; per-sample allocation not given. Samples were taken on day 63 after the first vaccine or placebo injection. An adult aged 18-55 years in Boston served as the donor. Immunization relied on an Ad26 vector, which expressed Wuhan-strain SARS-CoV-2 spike.

V is TRBV15 and J is TRBJ1-6; TRBD1 might be the D (6 bases). The clonotype comes from a person between 18 and 59 years old who received the Ad26.COV2.S COVID-19 vaccine or a placebo. The sequenced sample was peripheral blood, obtained in a trial of Ad26.COV2.S vaccine versus placebo. In DNA, the CDR3 is TGTGCCACCAGCAGAGACAGGGGATACTCACCCCTCCACTTT. Translating gives CATSRDRGYSPLHF.